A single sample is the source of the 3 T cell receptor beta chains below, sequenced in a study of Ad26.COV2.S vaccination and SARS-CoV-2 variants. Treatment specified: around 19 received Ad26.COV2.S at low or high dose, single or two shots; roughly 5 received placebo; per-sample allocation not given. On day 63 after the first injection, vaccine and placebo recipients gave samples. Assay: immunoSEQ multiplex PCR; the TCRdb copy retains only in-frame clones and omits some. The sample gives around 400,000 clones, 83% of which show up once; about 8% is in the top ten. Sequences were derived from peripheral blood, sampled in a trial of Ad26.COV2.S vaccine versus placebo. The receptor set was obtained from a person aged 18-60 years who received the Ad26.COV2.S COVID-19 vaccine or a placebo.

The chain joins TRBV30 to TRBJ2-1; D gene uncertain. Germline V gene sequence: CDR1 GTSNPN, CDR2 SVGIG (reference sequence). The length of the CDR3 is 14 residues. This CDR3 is CAYLHGGHYNEQFF. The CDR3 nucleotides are TGTGCATATCTCCACGGTGGTCACTACAATGAGCAGTTCTTC.

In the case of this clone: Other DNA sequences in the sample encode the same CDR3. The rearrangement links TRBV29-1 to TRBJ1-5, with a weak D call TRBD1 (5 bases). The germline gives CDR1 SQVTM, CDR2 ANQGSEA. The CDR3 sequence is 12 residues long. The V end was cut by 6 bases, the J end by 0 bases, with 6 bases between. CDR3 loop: CSVGGSNQPQHF. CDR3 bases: TGCAGCGTGGGGGGTAGCAATCAGCCCCAGCATTTT.

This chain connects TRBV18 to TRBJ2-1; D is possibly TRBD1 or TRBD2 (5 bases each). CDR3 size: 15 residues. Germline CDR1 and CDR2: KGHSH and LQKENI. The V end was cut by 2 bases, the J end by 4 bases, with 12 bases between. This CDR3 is CASSPKLGAYNEQFF. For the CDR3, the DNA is TGTGCCAGCTCACCAAAACTAGGGGCTTACAATGAGCAGTTCTTC.